This TCR beta chain was observed in a study of blood T cell repertoires in COVID-19. Study at large: Researchers got acute and convalescent COVID-19 samples from the United States, Italy and Spain.

This study enrolled people aged roughly 18 to 90 from about two dozen US geographic areas. Original analysis: Counts of nucleated cells, estimated from reference gene primer amplification, were obtained. The repertoire was sequenced with immunoSEQ multiplex PCR; TCRdb's copy has only in-frame clones and lacks some. V and J calls and clone size are as listed in that table; D and trimming were resolved from the DNA. The table records approximately 240,000 clones, 70% to 90% of them present only once. Trimming took 4 bases from V and 3 from J; bases not matched to a gene: 14. CDR3 length: 18 amino acids. Germline CDR1 reads LGHNA; CDR2 reads YSLEER.

The TCR sequence derives from a woman aged 45-65 years in a cohort exposed to, infected with or recovered from COVID-19 (not recorded which). This chain links TRBV4-3 with TRBJ2-7, with 11 bases lining up with TRBD1. The sequencing input was PBMCs or T cells enriched from blood (not recorded which). In nucleotides, the CDR3 is TGCGCCAGCAGCCGTAGCCACGGACAGGGGGCGGCCAACTACGAGCAGTACTTC. Amino acids: CASSRSHGQGAANYEQYF.